This T cell receptor (beta chain) was identified during a study of blood T cell repertoires in COVID-19. Study background: PBMCs, B-cell-depleted T cells, or T cells provided the cDNA or gDNA that made up the material.

Original analysis: Reference gene primer amplification in the assay estimated nucleated cell counts. Some clones are missing from TCRdb's copy, which holds only in-frame ones; the method was immunoSEQ multiplex PCR. That table supplies the V and J calls and clone size; D and trimming were determined from the DNA. The sample consists of 100,000 to 140,000 clones, 80% to 85% of them appearing once. Germline CDR1 LNHDA, CDR2 SQIVND (reference sequence). The germline V and J ends were trimmed by 5 bases and 0 bases, with 9 bases remaining between them. CDR3 size: 14 residues. V usage is TRBV19 and J usage is TRBJ2-3, with D possibly matching TRBD2 (5 bases). Input material: peripheral blood. This clonotype originated in a human donor in a cohort sampled during active COVID-19. This chain's CDR3 is CASSLASSTDTQYF. The CDR3 bases are TGTGCCAGTAGTCTGGCTAGCAGCACAGATACGCAGTATTTT.